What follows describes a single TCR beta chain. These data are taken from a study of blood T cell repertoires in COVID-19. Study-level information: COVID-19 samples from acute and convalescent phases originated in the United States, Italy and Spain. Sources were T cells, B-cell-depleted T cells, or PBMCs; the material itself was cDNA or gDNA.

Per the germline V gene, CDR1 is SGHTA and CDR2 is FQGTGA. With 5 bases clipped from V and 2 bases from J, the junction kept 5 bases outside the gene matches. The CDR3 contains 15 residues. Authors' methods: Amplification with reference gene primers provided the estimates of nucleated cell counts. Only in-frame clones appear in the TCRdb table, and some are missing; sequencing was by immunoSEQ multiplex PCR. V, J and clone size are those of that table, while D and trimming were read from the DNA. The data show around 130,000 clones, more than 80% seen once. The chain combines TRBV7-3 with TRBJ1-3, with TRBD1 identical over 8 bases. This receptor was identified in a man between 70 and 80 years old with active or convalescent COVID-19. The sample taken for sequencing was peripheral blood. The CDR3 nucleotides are TGTGCCAGCAGCAGGGCAGGGGGCGCTGGAAACACCATATATTTT. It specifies CASSRAGGAGNTIYF.